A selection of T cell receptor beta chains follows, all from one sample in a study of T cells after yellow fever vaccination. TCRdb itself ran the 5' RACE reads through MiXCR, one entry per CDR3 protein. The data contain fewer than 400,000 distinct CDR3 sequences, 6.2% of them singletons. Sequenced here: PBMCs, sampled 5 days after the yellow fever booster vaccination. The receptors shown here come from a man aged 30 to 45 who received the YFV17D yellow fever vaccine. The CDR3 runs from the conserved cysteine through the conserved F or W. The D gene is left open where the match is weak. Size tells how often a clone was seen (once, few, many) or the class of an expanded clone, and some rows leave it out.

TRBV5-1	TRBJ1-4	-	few	TGCGCCAGCAGCTTGGTTGGGGGGGCAACTAATGAAAAACTGTTTTTT	CASSLVGGATNEKLFF
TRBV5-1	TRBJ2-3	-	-	TGCGCCAGCAGCTTGAAGGGGGGTGGGTTCACAGATACGCAGTATTTT	CASSLKGGGFTDTQYF
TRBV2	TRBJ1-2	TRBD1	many	TGTGCCAGCAGTCCGGGACAGGGTAACTATGGCTACACCTTC	CASSPGQGNYGYTF
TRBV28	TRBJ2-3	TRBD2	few	TGTGCCAGCAGCCTAGCGGGAGCCGTGTCGCCGCAGTATTTT	CASSLAGAVSPQYF
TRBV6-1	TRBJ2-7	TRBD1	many	TGTGCCAGCAGCCACCGGGACAGGGGCCGCGAGCAGTACTTC	CASSHRDRGREQYF
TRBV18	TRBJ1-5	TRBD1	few	TGTGCCAGCTCTCGGGACAGGCTAAACGGGCAGCCCCAGCATTTT	CASSRDRLNGQPQHF
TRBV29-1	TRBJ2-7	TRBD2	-	TGCAGCGTTGAGATTCGGGCGGGAGGGCCTCGAGACGAGCAGTACTTC	CSVEIRAGGPRDEQYF
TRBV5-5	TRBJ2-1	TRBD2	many	TGTGCCAGCAGCATCTTAGCGGGAGGGCCGTTCAATGAGCAGTTCTTC	CASSILAGGPFNEQFF
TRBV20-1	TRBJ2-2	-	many	TGCAGTGCTAACCGGGGCGCGTCCACCGGGGAGCTGTTTTTT	CSANRGASTGELFF
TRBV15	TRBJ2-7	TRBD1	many	TGTGCCACCAGCATCCGCCCGGGACAGGGTTACGAGCAGTACTTC	CATSIRPGQGYEQYF
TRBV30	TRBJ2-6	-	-	TGTGCCTGGAGCTTGACTGGGGCCAACGTCCTGACTTTC	CAWSLTGANVLTF
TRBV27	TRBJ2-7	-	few	TGTGCCAGCAGTTTATCGAACCAGTTATCCGAGCAGTACTTC	CASSLSNQLSEQYF
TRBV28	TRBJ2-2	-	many	TGTGCCAGCAGCCTAGCCCCCGGGGAGCTGTTTTTT	CASSLAPGELFF
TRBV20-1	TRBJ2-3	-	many	TGCAGTGCGAGGGGCGCTTTGGGGCAGTATTTT	CSARGALGQYF
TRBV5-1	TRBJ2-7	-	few	TGCGCCAGCAGCTTGGAACAGGGTAGCCACGAGCAGTACTTC	CASSLEQGSHEQYF
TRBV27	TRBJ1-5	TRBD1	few	TGTGCCAGCAGTCTTTCCTCCTCCTGGACAGGGATGAGCAATCAGCCCCAGCATTTT	CASSLSSSWTGMSNQPQHF
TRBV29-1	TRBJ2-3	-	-	TGCAGCGTTTCGACGCAGTATTTT	CSVSTQYF
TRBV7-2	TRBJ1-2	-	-	TGTGCCAGCAGCCAAAGACGGTACTATGGCTACACCTTC	CASSQRRYYGYTF